Listed below are T cell receptor beta chains from one sample, sequenced in a study of CD8 T cells in ankylosing spondylitis. MiXCR, run by TCRdb on the 5' RACE reads, gives a single entry per CDR3 protein. The data hold about 230,000 distinct CDR3 sequences, with roughly 8.2% observed a single time. Sequenced sample: blood, either unsorted or a sorted T cell fraction (not recorded which). The receptors originated from a female donor with ankylosing spondylitis or in good health (not recorded which). The CDR3 runs from the conserved cysteine through the conserved F or W. The D gene is left open where the match is weak. Some rows have no size entry. The others give once, few or many, or a class for an expanded clone.

size,V,J,D,CDR3,DNA
many,TRBV21-1,TRBJ1-5,NA,CASSNLTGGQPQHF,TGTGCCAGCAGCAACCTGACAGGAGGTCAGCCCCAGCATTTT
many,TRBV7-8,TRBJ1-3,NA,CASSLGSVIAGNTIYF,TGTGCCAGCAGCCTAGGGTCAGTGATAGCTGGAAACACCATATATTTT
many,TRBV4-3,TRBJ2-3,TRBD2,CASSPGTSGRNTQYF,TGCGCCAGCAGCCCCGGGACTAGCGGGAGGAATACGCAGTATTTT
many,TRBV5-1,TRBJ2-1,NA,CASSLELGGRDYNEQFF,TGCGCCAGCAGCTTGGAATTAGGGGGGAGGGACTACAATGAGCAGTTCTTC
NA,TRBV25-1,TRBJ2-5,NA,CASREGAEKEGTQYF,TGTGCCAGCAGAGAAGGGGCAGAGAAAGAAGGGACCCAGTACTTC
many,TRBV6-2/TRBV6-3,TRBJ2-1,NA,CASSSRDSPYNEQFF,TGTGCCAGCAGCTCCCGGGACTCGCCGTACAATGAGCAGTTCTTC
many,TRBV5-8,TRBJ2-7,NA,CATGYSKYEQYF,TGTGCCACCGGGTACAGCAAATACGAGCAGTACTTC
few,TRBV12-3/TRBV12-4,TRBJ2-3,TRBD2,CASSSGLAGKWGGLAGDTQYF,TGTGCCAGCAGTTCTGGACTAGCGGGAAAGTGGGGTGGTTTAGCAGGTGATACGCAGTATTTT
NA,TRBV4-2,TRBJ1-1,NA,CASSLLKGGTAEAFF,TGTGCCAGCAGCCTCTTGAAGGGGGGAACGGCTGAAGCTTTCTTT
many,TRBV2,TRBJ1-1,NA,CAHGFEAFF,TGTGCCCACGGGTTTGAAGCTTTCTTT
many,TRBV20-1,TRBJ2-1,NA,CSAILPPSGLYNEQFF,TGCAGTGCTATCCTTCCACCCTCTGGGCTGTACAATGAGCAGTTCTTC
many,TRBV6-2/TRBV6-3,TRBJ1-5,TRBD1,CASSYDRGQPQHF,TGTGCCAGCAGTTACGACAGGGGTCAGCCCCAGCATTTT
many,TRBV20-1,TRBJ1-1,NA,CSARDLRGTEAFF,TGCAGTGCTAGAGATCTGCGGGGGACTGAAGCTTTCTTT
few,TRBV7-2,TRBJ1-2,TRBD1,CASSLGTGTSNYGYTF,TGTGCCAGCAGCCTCGGGACAGGGACTTCTAACTATGGCTACACCTTC
many,TRBV11-3,TRBJ2-1,NA,CASSLTFTGGRGEQFF,TGTGCCAGCAGCCTAACGTTTACCGGGGGTCGGGGTGAGCAGTTCTTC
many,TRBV20-1,TRBJ2-1,TRBD2,CSSRTSGSYNEQFF,TGCAGTTCTAGGACTAGCGGTTCCTACAATGAGCAGTTCTTC
few,TRBV19,TRBJ2-1,TRBD2,CASSITTGTSGRGNEQFF,TGTGCCAGTAGTATTACCACCGGGACTAGCGGAAGGGGGAATGAGCAGTTCTTC
many,TRBV9,TRBJ2-1,TRBD2,CASSVSGLAEYNEQFF,TGTGCCAGCAGCGTAAGTGGGCTAGCGGAATACAATGAGCAGTTCTTC
many,TRBV5-1,TRBJ1-2,NA,CASSQDTNYGYTF,TGCGCCAGCAGCCAGGACACAAACTATGGCTACACCTTC
many,TRBV28,TRBJ2-5,TRBD1,CASKTGGVQETQYF,TGTGCCAGCAAGACAGGGGGCGTCCAAGAGACCCAGTACTTC
many,TRBV20-1,TRBJ2-3,NA,CSAAPGGPSTDTQYF,TGCAGTGCTGCCCCAGGAGGGCCCAGCACAGATACGCAGTATTTT
many,TRBV12-3/TRBV12-4,TRBJ2-2,NA,CASRQSNTGELFF,TGTGCCTCCCGGCAGTCGAACACCGGGGAGCTGTTTTTT
many,TRBV29-1,TRBJ2-5,TRBD2,CSAGLAGVRETQYF,TGCAGCGCTGGTTTAGCGGGAGTGCGAGAGACCCAGTACTTC
many,TRBV4-3,TRBJ2-3,NA,CASSQGRTDTQYF,TGCGCCAGCAGCCAAGGGCGTACAGATACGCAGTATTTT
many,TRBV7-3,TRBJ2-1,TRBD1,CASSPTGTAEEQFF,TGTGCCAGCAGCCCCACCGGGACAGCCGAGGAGCAGTTCTTC
many,TRBV29-1,TRBJ2-3,TRBD2,CSAGGGTDTQYF,TGCAGCGCCGGGGGGGGCACAGATACGCAGTATTTT
many,TRBV29-1,TRBJ2-7,NA,CSVQASTYEQYF,TGCAGCGTTCAGGCTTCTACCTACGAGCAGTACTTC
many,TRBV7-2,TRBJ2-6,NA,CASSLVRGSGANVLTF,TGTGCCAGCAGCTTGGTCAGGGGTTCTGGGGCCAACGTCCTGACTTTC
many,TRBV20-1,TRBJ2-5,NA,CSARKGGGETQYF,TGCAGTGCTAGAAAGGGGGGCGGAGAGACCCAGTACTTC
many,TRBV12-3/TRBV12-4,TRBJ1-5,TRBD1,CASSSPDRGLQPQHF,TGTGCCAGCAGTTCCCCCGACAGGGGGCTTCAGCCCCAGCATTTT
NA,TRBV9,TRBJ2-5,NA,CASSVAGRPETQYF,TGTGCCAGCAGCGTAGCAGGGCGTCCAGAGACCCAGTACTTC
many,TRBV5-1,TRBJ2-7,TRBD1,CASSFRTGAYEQYF,TGCGCCAGCAGCTTCAGGACAGGGGCATACGAGCAGTACTTC
many,TRBV14,TRBJ2-4,NA,CASSPRPGTKNIQYF,TGTGCCAGCAGCCCCCGCCCGGGGACCAAAAACATTCAGTACTTC
many,TRBV12-3/TRBV12-4,TRBJ2-3,TRBD2,CASRDYPTDTQYF,TGTGCCAGCCGGGACTATCCCACAGATACGCAGTATTTT
many,TRBV12-3/TRBV12-4,TRBJ2-3,TRBD1,CASSLARTGGTDTQYF,TGTGCCAGCAGTTTAGCGCGTACAGGGGGGACAGATACGCAGTATTTT
many,TRBV5-1,TRBJ2-4,NA,CASSPDRIEAKNIQYF,TGCGCCAGCAGCCCAGACAGGATCGAGGCCAAAAACATTCAGTACTTC
many,TRBV6-1,TRBJ2-5,TRBD1,CASSARQGILETQYF,TGTGCCAGCAGTGCCCGACAGGGAATCCTAGAGACCCAGTACTTC
many,TRBV29-1,TRBJ1-5,NA,CSVAFSPSNQPQHF,TGCAGCGTTGCCTTCAGCCCAAGCAATCAGCCCCAGCATTTT
many,TRBV29-1,TRBJ1-2,NA,CSVPRQAYGYTF,TGCAGCGTTCCACGACAGGCCTATGGCTACACCTTC
many,TRBV20-1,TRBJ2-7,TRBD2,CSAREERGAYEQYF,TGCAGTGCTAGAGAGGAGCGGGGGGCCTACGAGCAGTACTTC
many,TRBV12-3/TRBV12-4,TRBJ1-2,NA,CASTTQVSNYGYTF,TGTGCCAGCACCACTCAGGTTTCTAACTATGGCTACACCTTC
many,TRBV20-1,TRBJ2-3,NA,CSARGGVDTQYF,TGCAGTGCTAGAGGAGGGGTAGATACGCAGTATTTT